These T cell receptor beta chains were read from a single sample in a study of blood T cell repertoires in COVID-19. The protocol was immunoSEQ multiplex PCR, while the TCRdb copy is restricted to in-frame clones and leaves out a portion. The sample yields roughly 100,000 clones, almost 80% seen once. The sample comprised peripheral blood. These receptors all stem from a man between 60 and 75 years old with active or convalescent COVID-19. Both conserved end residues are part of each CDR3. The D gene is left open where the match is weak. Where a row states a size, it is once, few, many or the class of an expanded clone; other rows omit it.

j_call	v_call	d_call	clone_size	cdr3_nt	cdr3_aa
TRBJ1-6	TRBV7-7	.	few	TGTGCTAGCAGCTCACGATACCTAAGAGGGTCACCCCTCCACTTT	CASSSRYLRGSPLHF
TRBJ1-1	TRBV6-5	.	.	TGTGCCAGCAGTAGAACAGCGAACACTGAAGCTTTCTTT	CASSRTANTEAFF
TRBJ1-3	TRBV9	.	.	TGTGCCAGCAGCGCCGCACAGGCGGTCTCTGGAAACACCATATATTTT	CASSAAQAVSGNTIYF
TRBJ1-2	TRBV28	TRBD1	.	TGTGCCAGCAGTTCGCCCCAGGGGGCGGGTAGTGGCTACACCTTC	CASSSPQGAGSGYTF
TRBJ1-5	TRBV6-5	.	.	TGTGCCAGCACCACGCAACCAGGCCAGCCCCAGCATTTT	CASTTQPGQPQHF
TRBJ1-1	TRBV23-1	TRBD1	.	TGCGCCAGCAGCCGTAACAGGGGTTGGAGTGAAGCTTTCTTT	CASSRNRGWSEAFF
TRBJ2-5	TRBV4-1	.	.	TGCGCCAGCAGCCAAGATCCAAGAGGGGGAAGCTCCCAAGAGACCCAGTACTTC	CASSQDPRGGSSQETQYF
TRBJ2-2	TRBV6-5	.	.	TGTGCCAGCAGCCCCGGGGTTGGGTTGGACGGGGAGCTGTTTTTT	CASSPGVGLDGELFF
TRBJ2-1	TRBV27	.	.	TGTGCCAGCCGGCCGTGGGAGACTACTAACAATGAGCAGTTCTTC	CASRPWETTNNEQFF
TRBJ2-2	TRBV9	.	.	TGTGCCAGCAGCCTCCGGCTAGTAAACACCGGGGAGCTGTTTTTT	CASSLRLVNTGELFF
TRBJ2-1	TRBV9	.	few	TGTGCCAGCAGCGTAGAGGGGGACCTTTACAATGAGCAGTTCTTC	CASSVEGDLYNEQFF
TRBJ1-2	TRBV10-2	.	once	TGCGCCAGCAGCGGAGGGGTCGCTGGCTACACCTTC	CASSGGVAGYTF
TRBJ1-6	TRBV27	.	.	TGTGCCAGCAGTTTCCTTAATTCACCCCTCCACTTT	CASSFLNSPLHF
TRBJ2-7	TRBV2	TRBD2	few	TGTGCCAGCAGTAGGACTAGCGGGAGCGACGAGCAGTACTTC	CASSRTSGSDEQYF
TRBJ1-1	TRBV5-6	TRBD1	few	TGTGCCAGCAGCTTAAGCGTTCAGGGGGCTGGGTTCACTGAAGCTTTCTTT	CASSLSVQGAGFTEAFF
TRBJ2-7	TRBV2	TRBD1	few	TGTGCCAGCAGCCTGAGGGGGCGGGACGAGCAGTACTTC	CASSLRGRDEQYF
TRBJ2-2	TRBV7-2	.	.	TGTGCCAGCAGCCCCGGACAGTACACCGGGGAGCTGTTTTTT	CASSPGQYTGELFF
TRBJ1-5	TRBV30	TRBD1	.	TGTGCCTGGAGTCGAGGACAGGGCGGTCAGCCCCAGCATTTT	CAWSRGQGGQPQHF
TRBJ2-1	TRBV7-9	.	.	TGTGCCAGCAGCTTAGCGCTTCAGTACAATGAGCAGTTCTTC	CASSLALQYNEQFF
TRBJ1-5	TRBV4-1	TRBD1	.	TGCGCCAGCAGCCAAGCGGGACAGGGGGCGGCTCAGCCCCAGCATTTT	CASSQAGQGAAQPQHF
TRBJ2-2	TRBV19	.	many	TGTGCCAGTAGTATTAGCGGCAGAAGCCGGACCGGGGAGCTGTTTTTT	CASSISGRSRTGELFF
TRBJ1-5	TRBV5-4	TRBD1	few	TGTGCCAGCAGCTTCCAGGGGGCGTTGGGCAATCAGCCCCAGCATTTT	CASSFQGALGNQPQHF
TRBJ1-4	TRBV7-8	TRBD1	.	TGTGCCAGCAGCTTAGGACTCGGGACAGGGGTTGAAAAACTGTTTTTT	CASSLGLGTGVEKLFF
TRBJ2-1	TRBV19	TRBD1	.	TGTGCCAGTAGTTTAGGACAGGTGAACAATGAGCAGTTCTTC	CASSLGQVNNEQFF
TRBJ1-5	TRBV4-1	.	once	TGCGCCAGCAGCCAAGGAGGGATGGATCAGCCCCAGCATTTT	CASSQGGMDQPQHF
TRBJ1-2	TRBV11-2	.	once	TGTGCCAGCACAGGGGAAGTGTCACGTGGCTACACCTTC	CASTGEVSRGYTF
TRBJ1-5	TRBV19	.	few	TGTGCCAGTAGTATCAGGGATAGCAATCAGCCCCAGCATTTT	CASSIRDSNQPQHF
TRBJ2-2	TRBV13	.	many	TGTGCCAGCAGCTTAGGCCGGAGTACCGGGGAGCTGTTTTTT	CASSLGRSTGELFF
TRBJ1-1	TRBV12-3/TRBV12-4	.	.	TGTGCCAGCAGTTTCGTGAACACTGAAGCTTTCTTT	CASSFVNTEAFF
TRBJ1-4	TRBV3-1/TRBV3-2	.	.	TGTGCCAGCAGCCCTTACAACAGGGTTGAAAAACTGTTTTTT	CASSPYNRVEKLFF
TRBJ2-6	TRBV9	.	.	TGTGCCAGCAGCGTAGGGCGGTCCTCTGGGGCCAACGTCCTGACTTTC	CASSVGRSSGANVLTF
TRBJ2-3	TRBV14	.	.	TGTGCCAGCAGCCGAGGCGGAACTTCGCCCGGCACAGATACGCAGTATTTT	CASSRGGTSPGTDTQYF
TRBJ2-2	TRBV7-7	TRBD2	.	TGTGCTAGCAGCTCCCTCCCCGCCGGAGCGGGAGGGCCCGGGGAGCTGTTTTTT	CASSSLPAGAGGPGELFF
TRBJ2-2	TRBV27	.	.	TGTGCCAGCAGATTGCGACGGGGCACCGGGGAGCTGTTTTTT	CASRLRRGTGELFF
TRBJ2-3	TRBV5-4	.	.	TGTGCCAGCAGCACCGGGGGCACAGATACGCAGTATTTT	CASSTGGTDTQYF
TRBJ1-1	TRBV3-1/TRBV3-2	.	.	TGTGCCAGCAGCCAAGGGGCAGGAAACACTGAAGCTTTCTTT	CASSQGAGNTEAFF
TRBJ1-6	TRBV2	.	.	TGTGCCAGCAGTGAAAGTCAGGCACGGAATAATTCACCCCTCCACTTT	CASSESQARNNSPLHF
TRBJ2-3	TRBV4-2	TRBD2	.	TGTGCCAGCAGCCACTCCGGGACTAGCACCTCTAGCACAGATACGCAGTATTTT	CASSHSGTSTSSTDTQYF
TRBJ1-5	TRBV3-1/TRBV3-2	.	.	TGTGCCAGCAGCCTCCCAACGACAGGTACCCTATTTCCCCAGCATTTT	CASSLPTTGTLFPQHF
TRBJ1-2	TRBV2	TRBD1	.	TGTGCCAGCAGTCCGACAGGGATTGGCTACACCTTC	CASSPTGIGYTF
TRBJ1-5	TRBV7-9	.	.	TGTGCCAGCAGCCTTTCGCTGACAGGCCACAATCAGCCCCAGCATTTT	CASSLSLTGHNQPQHF
TRBJ1-1	TRBV28	.	.	TGTGCCAGCAGTTTGTTAAACACTGAAGCTTTCTTT	CASSLLNTEAFF
TRBJ2-2	TRBV7-2	.	.	TGTGCCAGCAGCTTAGAGGGGGCGAACACCGGGGAGCTGTTTTTT	CASSLEGANTGELFF